This section outlines one T cell receptor beta chain sequence together with its context. The data belong to a study of T-cell reconstitution after alpha-beta-depleted transplantation in children. TCRbeta library preparation incorporated unique molecular identifiers. A single record per CDR3 protein comes from TCRdb applying MiXCR to the PCR reads. The sample lists roughly 300,000 distinct CDR3 sequences, over 8% seen once, with roughly a tenth in the top ten. The CDR3 has 16 residues. After removal of 6 bases from V and 2 bases from J, the junction contained 8 bases not matched to a gene. Germline CDR1 DFQATT, CDR2 SNEGSKA (reference sequence).

This TCR was sampled from a human donor who donated a stem cell graft to a child with SCID. This sample comprised PBMCs from the stem cell graft donor, obtained from the stem cell graft. The chain uses TRBV20-1 and TRBJ2-3; 13 positions match TRBD2. Written as DNA, the CDR3 is TGCAGTGCCCGTATGACTAGCGGGGGGTCCACAGATACGCAGTATTTT. Residues: CSARMTSGGSTDTQYF.